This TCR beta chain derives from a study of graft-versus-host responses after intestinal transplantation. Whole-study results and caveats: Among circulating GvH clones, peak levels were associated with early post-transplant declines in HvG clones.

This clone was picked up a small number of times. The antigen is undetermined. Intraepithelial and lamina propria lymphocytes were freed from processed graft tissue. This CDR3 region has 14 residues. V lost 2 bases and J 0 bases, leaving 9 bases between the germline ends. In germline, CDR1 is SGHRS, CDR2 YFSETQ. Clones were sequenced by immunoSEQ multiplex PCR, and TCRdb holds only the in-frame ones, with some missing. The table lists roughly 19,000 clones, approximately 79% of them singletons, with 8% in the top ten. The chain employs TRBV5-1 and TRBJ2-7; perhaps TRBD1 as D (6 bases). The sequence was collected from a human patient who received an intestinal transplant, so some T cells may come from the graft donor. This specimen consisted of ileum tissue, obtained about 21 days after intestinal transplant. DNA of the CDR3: TGCGCCAGCAGCTTCGGGACACCCTCCTACGAGCAGTACTTC. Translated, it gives CASSFGTPSYEQYF.